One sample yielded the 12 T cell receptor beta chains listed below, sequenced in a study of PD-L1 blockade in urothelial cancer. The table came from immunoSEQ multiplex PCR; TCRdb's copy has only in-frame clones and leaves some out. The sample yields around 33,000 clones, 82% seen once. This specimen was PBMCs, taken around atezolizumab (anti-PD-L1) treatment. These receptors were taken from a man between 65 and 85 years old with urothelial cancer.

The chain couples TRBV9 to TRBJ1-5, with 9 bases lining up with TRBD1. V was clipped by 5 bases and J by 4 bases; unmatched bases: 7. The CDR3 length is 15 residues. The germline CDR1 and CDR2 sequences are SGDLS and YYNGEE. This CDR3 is CASSGDRATNQPQHF. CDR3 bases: TGTGCCAGCAGTGGGGACAGGGCCACTAATCAGCCCCAGCATTTT.

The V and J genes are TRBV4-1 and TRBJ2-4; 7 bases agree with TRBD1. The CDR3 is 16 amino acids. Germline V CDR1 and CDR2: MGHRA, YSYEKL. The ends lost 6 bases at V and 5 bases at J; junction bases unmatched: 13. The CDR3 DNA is TGCGCCAGCAGTCGAGACAGGGAATTCCCACAAAACATTCAGTACTTC. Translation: CASSRDREFPQNIQYF.

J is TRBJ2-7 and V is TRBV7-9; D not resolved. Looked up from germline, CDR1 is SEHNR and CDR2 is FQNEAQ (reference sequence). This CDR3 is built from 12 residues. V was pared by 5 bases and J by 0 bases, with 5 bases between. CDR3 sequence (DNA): TGTGCCAGCAGCCTGAGCTCCTACGAGCAGTACTTC. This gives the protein CASSLSSYEQYF. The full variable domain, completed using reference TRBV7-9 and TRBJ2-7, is DTGVSQNPRHKITKRGQNVTFRCDPISEHNRLYWYRQTLGQGPEFLTYFQNEAQLEKSRLLSDRFSAERPKGSFSTLEIQRTEQGDSAMYLCASSLSSYEQYFGPGTRLTVT.

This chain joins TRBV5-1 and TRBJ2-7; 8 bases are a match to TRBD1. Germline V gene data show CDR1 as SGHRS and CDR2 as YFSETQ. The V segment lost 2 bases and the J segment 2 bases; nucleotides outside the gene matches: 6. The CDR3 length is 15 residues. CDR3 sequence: CASSLPGTGAYEQYF. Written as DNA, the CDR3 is TGCGCCAGCAGCTTACCCGGGACAGGAGCCTACGAGCAGTACTTC.

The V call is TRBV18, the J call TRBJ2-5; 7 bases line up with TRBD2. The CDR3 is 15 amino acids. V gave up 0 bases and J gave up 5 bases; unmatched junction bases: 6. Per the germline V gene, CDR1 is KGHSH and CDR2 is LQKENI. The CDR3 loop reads CASSPPRAGVETQYF. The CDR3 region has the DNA TGTGCCAGCTCACCACCCAGGGCGGGGGTGGAGACCCAGTACTTC.

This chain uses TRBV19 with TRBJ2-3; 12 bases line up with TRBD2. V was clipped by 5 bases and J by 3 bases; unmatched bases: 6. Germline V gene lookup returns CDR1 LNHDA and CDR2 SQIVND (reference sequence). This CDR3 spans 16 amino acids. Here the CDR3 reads CASSLRLAGATDTQYF. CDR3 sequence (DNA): TGTGCCAGTAGTCTCAGACTAGCGGGAGCTACAGATACGCAGTATTTT.

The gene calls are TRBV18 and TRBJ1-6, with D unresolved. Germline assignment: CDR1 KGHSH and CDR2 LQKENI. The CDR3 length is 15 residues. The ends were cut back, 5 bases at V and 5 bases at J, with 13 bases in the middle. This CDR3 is CASSTLGSDNSPLHF. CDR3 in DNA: TGTGCCAGCTCAACCCTCGGGAGCGATAATTCACCCCTCCACTTT.

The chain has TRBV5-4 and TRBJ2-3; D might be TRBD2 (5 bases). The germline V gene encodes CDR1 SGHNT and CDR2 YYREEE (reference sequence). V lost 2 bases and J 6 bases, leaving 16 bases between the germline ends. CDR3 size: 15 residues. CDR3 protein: CASSLRGPRVDTQYF. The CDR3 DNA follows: TGTGCCAGCAGCTTACGAGGGCCCCGCGTGGATACGCAGTATTTT.

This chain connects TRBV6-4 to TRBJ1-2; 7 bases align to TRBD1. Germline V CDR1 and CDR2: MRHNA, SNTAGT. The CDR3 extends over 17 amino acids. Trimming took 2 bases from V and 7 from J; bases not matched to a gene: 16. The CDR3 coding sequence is TGTGCCAGCAGTGACATCGGGACAGTTTTTATTTTTAGTGGCTACACCTTC. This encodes CASSDIGTVFIFSGYTF.

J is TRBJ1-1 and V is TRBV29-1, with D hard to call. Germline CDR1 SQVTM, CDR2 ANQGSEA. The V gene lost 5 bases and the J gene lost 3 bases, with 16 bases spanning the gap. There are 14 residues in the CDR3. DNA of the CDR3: TGCAGCGTTCTACCGCCCCGATCGGACACTGAAGCTTTCTTT. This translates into CSVLPPRSDTEAFF. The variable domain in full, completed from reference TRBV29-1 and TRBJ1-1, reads SAVISQKPSRDICQRGTSLTIQCQVDSQVTMMFWYRQQPGQSLTLIATANQGSEATYESGFVIDKFPISRPNLTFSTLTVSNMSPEDSSIYLCSVLPPRSDTEAFFGQGTRLTVV.

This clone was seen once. The CDR3 protein is CASSFLGGAANEQFF. CDR3 nucleotide sequence: TGTGCCAGCAGCTTTCTAGGCGGAGCCGCCAATGAGCAGTTCTTC. The rearrangement joins TRBV7-2 to TRBJ2-1; D not certain. CDR3 length: 15 amino acids. V dropped 3 bases and J dropped 6 bases, with 15 bases sitting between them. The V gene's germline CDR1 is SGHTA and CDR2 FQGNSA.

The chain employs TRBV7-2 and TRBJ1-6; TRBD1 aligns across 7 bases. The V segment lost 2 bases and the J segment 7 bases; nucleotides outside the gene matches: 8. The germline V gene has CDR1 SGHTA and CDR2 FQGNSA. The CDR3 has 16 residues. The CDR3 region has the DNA TGTGCCAGCAGCTTAATAGGGACAGCTCTAAATTCACCCCTCCACTTT. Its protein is CASSLIGTALNSPLHF.